This TCR beta chain was captured in a study of PD-1 blockade in classical Hodgkin lymphoma. Study-wide results and caveats: Healthy donors were reported to have higher baseline TCR diversity than newly diagnosed patients.

Some clones are missing from TCRdb's copy, which holds only in-frame ones; the method was immunoSEQ multiplex PCR. The sample has over 25,000 clones, 78% seen once; the top ten hold about 33%. Each patient's relapse followed autologous stem cell transplantation, and brentuximab vedotin exposure varied. On this clone itself: No antigen is known for it.

This TCR was sampled from a human donor with classical Hodgkin lymphoma. Sequenced here: peripheral blood mononuclear cells (PBMCs), sampled before the second cycle of nivolumab.

CDR3 sequence: CASSFQGGLPGVKNIQYF. The CDR3 DNA is TGTGCCAGCAGCTTTCAGGGGGGACTACCGGGGGTCAAAAACATTCAGTACTTC. The chain combines TRBV7-8 with TRBJ2-4, with D tentatively TRBD1 or TRBD2 (7 bases each). The V and J ends lost 3 bases and 3 bases respectively, with 21 bases between them. The CDR3 runs to 18 residues. Germline V CDR1 and CDR2: SGHVS, FQNEAQ. Drawing the rest from reference TRBV7-8 and TRBJ2-4, the complete variable domain is GAGVSQSPRYKVAKRGQDVALRCDPISGHVSLFWYQQALGQGPEFLTYFQNEAQLDKSGLPSDRFFAERPEGSVSTLKIQRTQQEDSAVYLCASSFQGGLPGVKNIQYFGAGTRLSVL.